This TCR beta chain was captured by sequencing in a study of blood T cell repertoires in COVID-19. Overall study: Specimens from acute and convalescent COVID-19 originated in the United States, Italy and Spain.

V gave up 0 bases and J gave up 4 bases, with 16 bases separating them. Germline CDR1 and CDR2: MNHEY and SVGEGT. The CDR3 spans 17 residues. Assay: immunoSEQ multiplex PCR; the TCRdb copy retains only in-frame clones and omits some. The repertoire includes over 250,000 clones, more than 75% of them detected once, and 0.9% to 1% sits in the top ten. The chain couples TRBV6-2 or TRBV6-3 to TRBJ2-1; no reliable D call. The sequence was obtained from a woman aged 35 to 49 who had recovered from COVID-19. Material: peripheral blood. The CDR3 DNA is TGTGCCAGCAGTTACTCGAGGCCCCGCGGCGCGTACAATGAGCAGTTCTTC. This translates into CASSYSRPRGAYNEQFF.